This T cell receptor (beta chain) was identified during a study of T cell clones after liver transplantation. Study overall: Without induction therapy, subjects received standard immunosuppression until 12-24 months post-transplant. Patients counted as tolerant after at least one year off all immunosuppression, enzymes not exceeding twice normal. Timepoints were pre-transplant, pre-withdrawal, and after withdrawal was completed or failed. Study-level points and caveats: Low donor cell numbers restricted donor-reactive repertoire measurement in a couple of subjects.

This table comes from immunoSEQ multiplex PCR, and its TCRdb copy is limited to in-frame clones, with some not included. The table lists tens of thousands of clones, 70% to 85% of them singletons, with roughly 0.44% in the top ten. A word on this clone: What it recognizes is unknown.

The germline V gene has CDR1 MDHEN and CDR2 SYDVKM. Between the trimmed V and J ends, which lost 5 bases and 4 bases, there was a span of 12 bases. This CDR3 has 13 amino acids. This clonotype was obtained from a human patient who received a liver transplant. The T cells may partly be graft donor cells. The genes are TRBV28 and TRBJ2-7, with D tentatively TRBD2 (6 bases). The sample in question was CD4+ T cells from blood, obtained around 45 months after liver transplant. CDR3 in amino acids: CASSRGYWYEQYF. CDR3 DNA: TGTGCCAGCAGTCGGGGGTATTGGTACGAGCAGTACTTC.